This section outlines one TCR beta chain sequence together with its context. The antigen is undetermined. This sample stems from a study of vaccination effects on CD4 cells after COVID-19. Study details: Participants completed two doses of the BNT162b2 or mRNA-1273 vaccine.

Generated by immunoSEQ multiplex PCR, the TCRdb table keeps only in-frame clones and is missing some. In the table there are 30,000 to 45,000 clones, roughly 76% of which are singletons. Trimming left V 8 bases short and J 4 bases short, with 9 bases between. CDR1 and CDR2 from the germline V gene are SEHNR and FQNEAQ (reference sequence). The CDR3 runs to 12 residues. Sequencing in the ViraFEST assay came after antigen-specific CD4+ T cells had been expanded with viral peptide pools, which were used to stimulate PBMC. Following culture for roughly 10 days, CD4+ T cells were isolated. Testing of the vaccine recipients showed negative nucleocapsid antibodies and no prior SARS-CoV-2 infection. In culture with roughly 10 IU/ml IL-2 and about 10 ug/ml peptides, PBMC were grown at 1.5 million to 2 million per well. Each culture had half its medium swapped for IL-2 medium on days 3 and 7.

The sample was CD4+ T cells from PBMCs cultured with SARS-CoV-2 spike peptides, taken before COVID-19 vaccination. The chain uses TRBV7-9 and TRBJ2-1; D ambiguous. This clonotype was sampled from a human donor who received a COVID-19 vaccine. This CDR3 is CASRGAYNEQFF. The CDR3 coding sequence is TGTGCCAGCCGTGGCGCGTACAATGAGCAGTTCTTC.